This TCR beta chain was recovered during a study of OX40 agonist ivuxolimab in advanced cancers. Assay used: immunoSEQ multiplex PCR; TCRdb lists only in-frame clones, some missing. This table holds more than 45,000 clones, about 74% found once. There are 14 residues in the CDR3. The junction had 6 bases not matched to a gene; V was cut back by 5 bases and J by 3 bases. Germline V CDR1 and CDR2: MNHEY, SVGAGI. Here the sequenced sample was CD4+ or CD8+ T cells sorted from blood, taken in a trial of the OX40 agonist ivuxolimab. The rearrangement links TRBV6-5 to TRBJ1-1, with TRBD1 matching 7 bases. The receptor's source is an adult with an advanced solid tumor such as melanoma, head and neck, liver or kidney cancer. CDR3 sequence (DNA): TGTGCCAGCAGTGCCTACAGGGGCGACACTGAAGCTTTCTTT. Translating gives CASSAYRGDTEAFF.